The 15 T cell receptor beta chains reported below all come from one sample, sequenced in a study of PD-1 blockade in mismatch repair-deficient tumors. Assay used: immunoSEQ multiplex PCR; TCRdb lists only in-frame clones, some missing. This sample carries more than 50,000 clones, approximately 89% of them seen once, and the ten largest clones take approximately 15%. The sample here was peripheral blood, taken 52 weeks after starting pembrolizumab. The receptor set was obtained from an adult with mismatch repair-deficient cancer.

This clone was observed once. The chain employs TRBV30 and TRBJ2-7, with 11 bases aligning to TRBD2. Germline lookup yields CDR1 GTSNPN and CDR2 SVGIG (reference sequence). Germline trimming cut 7 bases from V and 5 bases from J; bases unmatched to any gene: 4. The CDR3 runs 12 residues. This CDR3 reads CAFTSGSDEQYF. CDR3 DNA sequence: TGTGCCTTTACTAGCGGGAGCGACGAGCAGTACTTC.

V is TRBV5-1 and J is TRBJ2-3; D call uncertain. Germline-derived CDR1 and CDR2 are SGHRS and YFSETQ. Trimming removed 5 bases at V and 1 base at J, with 17 bases between. The CDR3 runs to 16 residues. The CDR3 nucleotides read TGCGCCAGCAGTCCGGCATCGGTACCAGGCACAGATACGCAGTATTTT. Encoded protein: CASSPASVPGTDTQYF. Looking up the rest from reference TRBV5-1 and TRBJ2-3 gives the full variable domain: KAGVTQTPRYLIKTRGQQVTLSCSPISGHRSVSWYQQTPGQGLQFLFEYFSETQRNKGNFPGRFSGRQFSNSRSEMNVSTLELGDSALYLCASSPASVPGTDTQYFGPGTRLTVL.

The gene calls are TRBV5-4 and TRBJ2-7, with D unclear. Germline V gives CDR1 SGHNT, CDR2 YYREEE (reference sequence). V shed 3 bases and J shed 1 base, with 14 bases lying between them. This CDR3 region has 15 residues. Here the CDR3 reads CASSSLGGGSYEQYF. The CDR3, as DNA: TGTGCCAGCAGCTCCCTAGGTGGCGGATCCTACGAGCAGTACTTC. Drawing the rest from reference TRBV5-4 and TRBJ2-7, the complete variable domain is ETGVTQSPTHLIKTRGQQVTLRCSSQSGHNTVSWYQQALGQGPQFIFQYYREEENGRGNFPPRFSGLQFPNYSSELNVNALELDDSALYLCASSSLGGGSYEQYFGPGTRLTVT.

The genes are TRBV25-1 and TRBJ2-2; perhaps TRBD2 as D (6 bases). The germline CDR1 and CDR2 sequences are MGHDK and SYGVNS. The CDR3 spans 15 residues. Trimming shortened V by 3 bases and J by 3 bases, and 11 bases separated the two germline ends. CDR3 sequence reads: CASSESGRDTGELFF. The CDR3 DNA follows: TGTGCCAGCAGTGAGAGCGGGCGCGACACCGGGGAGCTGTTTTTT.

The chain has TRBV28 and TRBJ1-2; 7 bases map to TRBD1. The germline gives CDR1 MDHEN, CDR2 SYDVKM. V lost 6 bases, J lost 4 bases, and 8 bases stayed unmatched. The length of the CDR3 is 14 residues. The CDR3 loop reads CASSPRGGAYGYTF. As DNA, the CDR3 is TGTGCCAGCAGCCCCAGGGGGGGAGCCTATGGCTACACCTTC.

The V and J genes are TRBV28 and TRBJ2-7; D possibly matches TRBD1 or TRBD2 (5 bases each). CDR1 and CDR2 from the germline V gene are MDHEN and SYDVKM. Trimming took 9 bases from V and 5 from J, leaving 14 bases between them. The CDR3 is 12 residues long. CDR3 protein: CASSTRDDEQYF. In DNA, the CDR3 is TGTGCCAGTTCAACCAGGGACGACGAGCAGTACTTC.

This clone was seen only once. This chain joins TRBV28 and TRBJ2-7; D may match TRBD1 or TRBD2 (5 bases each). Germline V gives CDR1 MDHEN, CDR2 SYDVKM. The CDR3 consists of 14 residues. The V gene lost 2 bases and the J gene lost 2 bases, with 10 bases spanning the gap. CDR3 region: CASSLRTGPYEQYF. In nucleotides, the CDR3 is TGTGCCAGCAGTTTACGGACGGGGCCCTACGAGCAGTACTTC.

V is TRBV5-4 and J is TRBJ2-7; D is unclear. V was pared by 1 base and J by 1 base, with 12 bases between. This CDR3 is built from 15 residues. Germline CDR1 SGHNT, CDR2 YYREEE (reference sequence). The CDR3 protein is CASSLPDWASYEQYF. CDR3 bases: TGTGCCAGCAGCTTGCCTGACTGGGCTTCCTACGAGCAGTACTTC.

A single count supports this clone. V gene TRBV9 combines with J gene TRBJ2-7; TRBD1 agrees at 10 bases. J gave up 3 bases and V 4 bases, and 13 bases lay outside the gene matches. Germline V gives CDR1 SGDLS, CDR2 YYNGEE. The CDR3 covers 17 residues. The CDR3, as DNA: TGTGCCAGCAGCCCCGTCTCGGGGACAGGGGAAGACTACGAGCAGTACTTC. It is translated as CASSPVSGTGEDYEQYF.

This sequence joins TRBV6-1 and TRBJ1-1, with D tentatively TRBD1 (6 bases). Trimming took 1 base from V and 5 from J, leaving 14 bases between them. Germline V gene lookup returns CDR1 MNHNS and CDR2 SASEGT. This CDR3 comprises 15 residues. The CDR3 sequence is CASSEGWGRRTEAFF. Written as DNA, the CDR3 is TGTGCCAGCAGTGAAGGGTGGGGGCGGAGGACTGAAGCTTTCTTT.

This clone is a singleton in its sample. V usage is TRBV6-5 and J usage is TRBJ2-4; D tentatively fits TRBD1 or TRBD2 (5 bases each). Trimming pared 7 bases from V and 1 base from J, leaving 14 bases between. The germline V gene has CDR1 MNHEY and CDR2 SVGAGI. The CDR3 extends over 15 amino acids. The CDR3 sequence: CASKVSWGAKNIQYF. The CDR3 coding sequence is TGTGCCAGCAAGGTCTCCTGGGGGGCCAAAAACATTCAGTACTTC.

This chain joins TRBV6-6 and TRBJ2-7, with D tentatively TRBD1 (6 bases). Trimming left V 8 bases short and J 2 bases short, with 10 bases between. The germline V gene has CDR1 MNHNY and CDR2 SVGAGI (reference sequence). This CDR3 is built from 12 residues. This CDR3 reads CASATGTYEQYF. CDR3 coding DNA: TGTGCCAGCGCGACAGGAACCTACGAGCAGTACTTC.

J is TRBJ1-3 and V is TRBV9; 12 bases fit TRBD1. Germline V CDR1 and CDR2: SGDLS, YYNGEE. The CDR3 spans 14 residues. The J segment lost 8 bases and the V segment lost 2 bases, leaving 2 bases of the junction unmatched. As DNA, the CDR3 is TGTGCCAGCAGCGTGGGACAGGGGGCAGACACCATATATTTT. This gives the protein CASSVGQGADTIYF.

The chain recombines TRBV21-1 with TRBJ2-1; TRBD2, the table's D call, lacks a check against the DNA. TRBV21-1 is noted as a pseudogene. There are 21 residues in the CDR3. DNA for the CDR3: TGTGCCAGCAGCAAATTGGGACTTCACTTGAGGTTCTTGGCCACTTACTATGAGCAGTTCTTC. Translating gives CASSKLGLHLRFLATYYEQFF.

This chain uses TRBV6-4 with TRBJ2-3; the match to TRBD2 covers 7 bases. This CDR3 has 13 amino acids. J was trimmed by 3 bases and V by 3 bases; bases with no gene match: 0. In germline, CDR1 is MRHNA, CDR2 SNTAGT. The CDR3 region is CASSERETDTQYF. The DNA for the CDR3 is TGTGCCAGCAGTGAGCGGGAGACAGATACGCAGTATTTT.